This T cell receptor (beta chain) was sequenced for a study of cytomegalovirus exposure and HLA in healthy donors. With V trimmed by 3 bases and J by 4 bases, 9 bases remained unmatched. The germline V gene encodes CDR1 SGHAT and CDR2 FQNNGV. CDR3 length: 17 residues. Profiled with immunoSEQ multiplex PCR; TCRdb holds only in-frame clones, not every one. The data show about 160,000 clones, 96% seen once. V and J are TRBV11-2 and TRBJ2-1, with TRBD2 identical over 10 bases. The clonotype was recovered from a woman between 18 and 29 years old in good health and CMV-seronegative. Sequenced material: PBMCs. The CDR3 is CASSLGLAGAFYNEQFF. The CDR3 nucleotides are TGTGCCAGCAGCTTGGGTCTAGCGGGGGCCTTTTACAATGAGCAGTTCTTC.